The next 26 T cell receptor beta chains were all read from a single sample in a study of monozygotic twins with inflammatory bowel disease. TCRdb re-called the 5' RACE reads and shows each CDR3 protein once, DNA omitted. This sample's table reports more than 350,000 distinct CDR3 sequences. The sequenced material came from blood. The receptors originated from a human donor with ulcerative colitis or Crohn's disease, or a healthy co-twin of an affected twin (not recorded which).

V and J are TRBV5-1 and TRBJ1-4; TCRdb selects TRBD1, and the lack of DNA leaves this call unchecked. Germline values: CDR1 SGHRS, CDR2 YFSETQ. The CDR3 length is 15 residues. This CDR3 is CASSLGGRDNEKLFF.

CDR3 protein: CASSQKQGASYEQYF. J is TRBJ2-7 and V is TRBV4-1; TCRdb's D gene call, TRBD1, goes unchecked for lack of DNA. This CDR3 spans 15 amino acids. The germline CDR1 and CDR2 sequences are MGHRA and YSYEKL.

The rearrangement uses TRBV3-1 and TRBJ1-4. CDR1 LGHDT and CDR2 YNNKEL come from the germline V gene (reference sequence). The CDR3 loop spans 14 amino acids. CDR3 loop: CASSRRGTNEKLFF.

This sequence joins TRBV14 and TRBJ2-6; the TCRdb call, TRBD2, lacks DNA for checking. From germline, CDR1 is SGHDN and CDR2 FVKESK. The CDR3 is 17 residues long. The CDR3 loop is CASSPPSRASGANVLTF. Variable domain in full (rest from reference TRBV14 and TRBJ2-6): EAGVTQFPSHSVIEKGQTVTLRCDPISGHDNLYWYRRVMGKEIKFLLHFVKESKQDESGMPNNRFLAERTGGTYSTLKVQPAELEDSGVYFCASSPPSRASGANVLTFGAGSRLTVL.

The V call is TRBV12-3 or TRBV12-4, the J call TRBJ1-6. The CDR3 has 15 residues. CDR3 region: CASSLGVDSGSPLHF.

The rearrangement uses TRBV5-5 and TRBJ2-7. Germline loops: CDR1 SGHKS, CDR2 YYEKEE (reference sequence). The CDR3 runs to 14 residues. The CDR3 sequence: CASSLHRSSYEQYF.

The chain combines TRBV19 with TRBJ2-7; TCRdb indicates TRBD1, and absent DNA this call remains unverified. The CDR3 runs 14 residues. Germline V CDR1 and CDR2: LNHDA, SQIVND (reference sequence). The CDR3 loop reads CASSRQAADYEQYF.

This sequence joins TRBV20-1 and TRBJ2-7; absent DNA, TCRdb's TRBD1 call cannot be checked. The CDR3 runs to 13 residues. Germline CDR1 and CDR2: DFQATT and SNEGSKA (reference sequence). CDR3 region: CSASPGPPYEQYF.

The V and J genes are TRBV3-1 and TRBJ1-5. This CDR3 contains 14 residues. CDR1 and CDR2 from the germline V gene are LGHDT and YNNKEL (reference sequence). The CDR3: CASSQSRRFQPQHF. The entire variable domain, with the rest obtained from reference TRBV3-1 and TRBJ1-5, is as follows: DTAVSQTPKYLVTQMGNDKSIKCEQNLGHDTMYWYKQDSKKFLKIMFSYNNKELIINETVPNRFSPKSPDKAHLNLHINSLELGDSAVYFCASSQSRRFQPQHFGDGTRLSIL.

The chain couples TRBV5-4 to TRBJ2-1. Germline CDR1 is SGHNT and CDR2 is YYREEE (reference sequence). The CDR3 is 14 residues long. The CDR3 here is CASSLAGNYHEQFF. Variable domain in full (rest from reference TRBV5-4 and TRBJ2-1): ETGVTQSPTHLIKTRGQQVTLRCSSQSGHNTVSWYQQALGQGPQFIFQYYREEENGRGNFPPRFSGLQFPNYSSELNVNALELDDSALYLCASSLAGNYHEQFFGPGTRLTVL.

The chain is built from TRBV29-1 and TRBJ2-2; there is no DNA to check the TCRdb D call of TRBD1. CDR3 length equals 14 residues. Germline V gives CDR1 SQVTM, CDR2 ANQGSEA. This CDR3 reads CSVEIPGTTGELFF.

The chain employs TRBV5-4 and TRBJ2-3. The germline V gene encodes CDR1 SGHNT and CDR2 YYREEE (reference sequence). This CDR3 has 14 amino acids. CDR3 region: CASSSSERTDTQYF.

V gene TRBV18 combines with J gene TRBJ2-1; as DNA is missing, the TRBD2 call by TCRdb cannot be tested. The CDR3 loop spans 15 amino acids. CDR1 KGHSH and CDR2 LQKENI come from the germline V gene. CDR3 sequence: CASSPGTSASNEQFF.

The chain links TRBV5-1 to TRBJ1-1; as DNA is missing, the TRBD1 call by TCRdb cannot be tested. The CDR3 sequence is 16 residues long. Per germline, CDR1 SGHRS and CDR2 YFSETQ. CDR3 sequence: CASSLEVTGEFAEAFF.

CDR3 in amino acids: CASSLVDRSYGYTF. The rearrangement uses TRBV7-2 and TRBJ1-2. This CDR3 is built from 14 residues. Germline loops: CDR1 SGHTA, CDR2 FQGNSA.

The chain carries TRBV20-1 and TRBJ2-4. This CDR3 is 16 amino acids long. Germline V gene data show CDR1 as DFQATT and CDR2 as SNEGSKA (reference sequence). The CDR3 sequence is CSARDPPAYTKNIQYF.

The rearrangement joins TRBV7-9 to TRBJ2-3; as DNA is missing, the TRBD2 call by TCRdb cannot be tested. CDR1 SEHNR and CDR2 FQNEAQ come from the germline V gene (reference sequence). CDR3 length equals 14 residues. CDR3 protein: CASSTRTSGSTQYF.

This chain links TRBV10-3 with TRBJ1-3. There are 14 residues in the CDR3. Germline V gene data show CDR1 as ENHRY and CDR2 as SYGVKD. CDR3: CAIRNPTEGNTIYF.

V and J are TRBV12-3 or TRBV12-4 and TRBJ2-3. CDR3 length equals 16 residues. CDR3 amino acids: CASSYAMGLVTDTQYF.

This chain connects TRBV18 to TRBJ2-7. The germline gives CDR1 KGHSH, CDR2 LQKENI. This CDR3 comprises 15 residues. The CDR3 sequence: CASSPATDVRYEQYF.

The chain is built from TRBV6-1 and TRBJ1-4. There are 15 residues in the CDR3. Germline lookup yields CDR1 MNHNS and CDR2 SASEGT. The CDR3 region is CASSPYSATNEKLFF.

This chain uses TRBV7-3 with TRBJ2-5; TCRdb reports TRBD1, a call that lacks DNA to check it against. Germline CDR1 and CDR2: SGHTA and FQGTGA. The CDR3 runs to 14 residues. CDR3 region: CASSLGGQGETQYF. Full variable domain (missing parts from reference TRBV7-3 and TRBJ2-5): GAGVSQTPSNKVTEKGKYVELRCDPISGHTALYWYRQSLGQGPEFLIYFQGTGAADDSGLPNDRFFAVRPEGSVSTLKIQRTERGDSAVYLCASSLGGQGETQYFGPGTRLLVL.

The chain recombines TRBV7-7 with TRBJ2-3. The CDR3 loop spans 13 amino acids. CDR1 and CDR2 from the germline V gene are SSHAT and FNYEAQ (reference sequence). CDR3 sequence: CASSSAGKNTQYF.

The gene calls are TRBV5-5 and TRBJ1-1. This CDR3 has 14 residues. Germline CDR1 reads SGHKS; CDR2 reads YYEKEE (reference sequence). CDR3 sequence reads: CASSLFEVNTEAFF.

V usage is TRBV28 and J usage is TRBJ1-5; TCRdb names TRBD1, which stays unverified in the absence of DNA. The germline V gene encodes CDR1 MDHEN and CDR2 SYDVKM. The CDR3 consists of 13 residues. The CDR3 sequence is CASSLHPRQPQHF.

CDR3 sequence reads: CAIRTQKGTGNTIYF. The chain employs TRBV10-3 and TRBJ1-3; TCRdb picks TRBD1, but there is no DNA to check that call. The length of the CDR3 is 15 residues. CDR1 and CDR2 from the germline V gene are ENHRY and SYGVKD.